A selection of T cell receptor beta chains follows, all from one sample in a study of T cell repertoires in cytomegalovirus infection. These receptors lack a known antigen. One entry per CDR3 protein results from TCRdb running MiXCR on the reads. This sample carries 75,000 to 100,000 distinct CDR3 sequences, about 31% of them seen once, and the ten largest clones take approximately 71%. The sample was CD8+ T cells from cultured PBMCs, taken from culture after CMV antigen stimulation. Receptor source: a human donor in good health (CMV status not recorded). Some clones in this sample may be carry-over from other donors' samples. Both conserved end residues are part of each CDR3. A D gene is named only where the DNA matches it firmly. Size is omitted from some rows. Given values are once, few, many or a class for expanded clones.

TRBD2 TRBJ2-1 NA TRBV6-1 CASSESRGASYNEQFF TGTGCCAGCAGTGAATCGCGGGGGGCTTCCTACAATGAGCAGTTCTTC
TRBD1 TRBJ2-5 few TRBV7-6 CASSLAPGQGLGQETQYF TGTGCCAGCAGCTTAGCCCCGGGACAGGGGCTCGGACAAGAGACCCAGTACTTC
NA TRBJ1-5 many TRBV2 CASSGQEEVNQPQHF TGTGCCAGCAGTGGGCAGGAAGAGGTGAATCAGCCCCAGCATTTT
NA TRBJ1-1 NA TRBV7-6 CASSFAGTEAFF TGTGCCAGCAGCTTCGCAGGAACTGAAGCTTTCTTT
TRBD1 TRBJ1-5 few TRBV28 CASSYRDRGNNQPQHF TGTGCCAGCAGCTATCGAGACAGGGGGAACAATCAGCCCCAGCATTTT
NA TRBJ1-5 few TRBV12-3/TRBV12-4 CASSPFVSNQPQHF TGTGCCAGCAGTCCGTTCGTGAGCAATCAGCCCCAGCATTTT
NA TRBJ2-1 few TRBV27 CASSPISKTGSVHEQFF TGTGCCAGCAGTCCGATTTCGAAAACAGGGTCGGTTCATGAGCAGTTCTTC
TRBD1 TRBJ2-1 few TRBV19 CASSMGTDNEQFF TGTGCCAGTAGTATGGGGACAGATAATGAGCAGTTCTTC
NA TRBJ2-1 NA TRBV4-1 CASSPTHQEQFF TGTGCCAGCAGCCCAACCCATCAGGAGCAGTTCTTC
TRBD1 TRBJ2-3 few TRBV5-1 CASSLEGASTDTQYF TGCGCCAGCAGCTTGGAGGGGGCTAGCACAGATACGCAGTATTTT
TRBD1 TRBJ1-2 NA TRBV5-1 CASSWTGKQGYTF TGCGCCAGCAGCTGGACAGGGAAACAGGGCTACACCTTC
NA TRBJ1-5 many TRBV7-2 CASSPEVHQPQHF TGTGCCAGCAGCCCAGAGGTACATCAGCCCCAGCATTTT
NA TRBJ2-7 few TRBV6-5 CASSYTIPGGEQYF TGTGCCAGCAGTTACACAATCCCCGGAGGCGAGCAGTACTTC
NA TRBJ1-1 NA TRBV9 CASSATDVRYSMNTEAFF TGTGCCAGCAGCGCGACGGATGTTAGGTATTCCATGAACACTGAAGCTTTCTTT
NA TRBJ2-1 many TRBV19 CASRELAVGFTGGSYNEQFF TGTGCCAGTAGGGAACTAGCGGTGGGTTTTACAGGGGGGAGTTACAATGAGCAGTTCTTC
TRBD1 TRBJ2-7 NA TRBV7-6 CAGSPGPGGSYEQYF TGTGCCGGCAGCCCGGGTCCAGGGGGCAGTTACGAGCAGTACTTC
TRBD1 TRBJ2-1 many TRBV6-1 CASSDFRDSDYNEQFF TGTGCCAGCAGTGACTTCCGGGACAGCGACTACAATGAGCAGTTCTTC
TRBD1 TRBJ2-1 NA TRBV25-1 CASSGPGQGISEQFF TGTGCCAGCAGTGGACCGGGACAGGGGATCAGCGAGCAGTTCTTC
NA TRBJ2-5 many TRBV7-6 CASSFWALETQYF TGTGCCAGCAGCTTCTGGGCGTTGGAGACCCAGTACTTC
NA TRBJ1-1 many TRBV20-1 CSAKSGYTEAFF TGCAGTGCCAAGTCCGGCTACACTGAAGCTTTCTTT
NA TRBJ2-3 few TRBV12-3/TRBV12-4 CASSFLLTDTQYF TGTGCCAGCAGTTTCTTGCTCACAGATACGCAGTATTTT
NA TRBJ2-3 few TRBV7-9 CASSPMWGGAVTDTQYF TGTGCCAGCAGCCCCATGTGGGGGGGGGCCGTGACAGATACGCAGTATTTT
TRBD2 TRBJ2-1 NA TRBV11-1 CASSLFGGGANEQFF TGTGCCAGCAGCTTGTTTGGCGGGGGGGCCAATGAGCAGTTCTTC
TRBD1 TRBJ2-7 few TRBV13 CASSLGTGEPAGYEQYF TGTGCCAGCAGCTTAGGGACAGGGGAGCCTGCTGGGTACGAGCAGTACTTC
TRBD1 TRBJ2-7 NA TRBV27 CASSSGTGVSYEQYF TGTGCCAGCAGTTCCGGGACAGGGGTTTCCTACGAGCAGTACTTC
NA TRBJ1-5 few TRBV6-6 CASSYEEGINQPQHF TGTGCCAGCAGTTATGAGGAGGGGATTAATCAGCCCCAGCATTTT
TRBD2 TRBJ2-1 NA TRBV19 CASNFGGGASNEQFF TGTGCCAGTAACTTCGGCGGGGGGGCCAGTAATGAGCAGTTCTTC
NA TRBJ1-5 NA TRBV19 CASSMQGGIGPQHF TGTGCCAGTAGTATGCAGGGCGGGATAGGGCCCCAGCATTTT
TRBD2 TRBJ2-1 NA TRBV12-3/TRBV12-4 CASSLYFGGSYNEQFF TGTGCCAGCAGTTTATATTTCGGGGGGTCCTACAATGAGCAGTTCTTC
NA TRBJ2-2 few TRBV6-5 CASGPRDTANTGELFF TGTGCCAGCGGCCCCCGGGACACCGCGAACACCGGGGAGCTGTTTTTT
NA TRBJ1-2 few TRBV28 CASSFVDGYTF TGTGCCAGCAGTTTTGTGGATGGCTACACCTTC
TRBD1 TRBJ1-1 NA TRBV4-1 CASSQDRGLVAGLAFF TGCGCCAGCAGCCAGGACAGGGGGCTGGTGGCAGGATTGGCTTTCTTT
TRBD1 TRBJ2-7 many TRBV7-8 CASSLVAGGALEQYF TGTGCCAGCAGCTTAGTGGCAGGGGGCGCGTTAGAGCAGTACTTC
TRBD1 TRBJ2-6 few TRBV24-1 CATSDGGRDRGFGGANVLTF TGTGCCACCAGTGATGGGGGCCGGGACAGGGGCTTCGGTGGGGCCAACGTCCTGACTTTC
NA TRBJ1-2 NA TRBV12-3/TRBV12-4 CASSSGLGGSNYGYTF TGTGCCAGCAGTTCCGGGCTCGGGGGTTCTAACTATGGCTACACCTTC
NA TRBJ1-1 NA TRBV28 CASSLLPQSKEAFF TGTGCCAGCAGTTTATTGCCCCAGAGCAAGGAAGCTTTCTTT
NA TRBJ2-7 NA TRBV4-1 CASSQKAGNEQYF TGCGCCAGCAGCCAAAAGGCTGGGAACGAGCAGTACTTC
NA TRBJ1-2 once TRBV2 CASSEGITNYGYTF TGTGCCAGCAGTGAAGGGATCACTAACTATGGCTACACCTTC
TRBD2 TRBJ2-1 NA TRBV28 CASSSLLAGGRYNEQFF TGTGCCAGCAGTTCACTATTAGCGGGGGGTAGGTACAATGAGCAGTTCTTC
NA TRBJ1-6 NA TRBV12-3/TRBV12-4 CASRATQNSPLHF TGTGCCAGCAGGGCGACACAGAATTCACCCCTCCACTTT
NA TRBJ1-6 few TRBV12-3/TRBV12-4 CASSSGGLNSPLHF TGTGCCAGCAGTTCTGGGGGACTAAATTCACCCCTCCACTTT
NA TRBJ2-4 NA TRBV12-3/TRBV12-4 CASTGSANIQYF TGTGCCAGCACCGGGAGCGCAAACATTCAGTACTTC
NA TRBJ2-1 NA TRBV4-1 CASSQLDVVSYNEQFF TGCGCCAGCAGCCAGCTAGACGTAGTCTCCTACAATGAGCAGTTCTTC
NA TRBJ2-1 few TRBV9 CASSVEGQIYNEQFF TGTGCCAGCAGCGTAGAGGGACAAATTTACAATGAGCAGTTCTTC
TRBD2 TRBJ2-2 NA TRBV12-3/TRBV12-4 CASSPSGRTGELFF TGTGCCAGCAGCCCTAGCGGGAGGACCGGGGAGCTGTTTTTT
TRBD1 TRBJ2-7 NA TRBV27 CASSRDRPYYEQYF TGTGCCAGCAGTCGGGACAGACCCTACTACGAGCAGTACTTC
NA TRBJ2-7 few TRBV4-1 CASSQSRDYEQYF TGCGCCAGCAGCCAATCGAGGGACTACGAGCAGTACTTC
TRBD2 TRBJ2-7 NA TRBV2 CASSELRGGRYEQYF TGTGCCAGCAGTGAATTGCGGGGGGGACGCTACGAGCAGTACTTC
TRBD2 TRBJ2-1 NA TRBV4-1 CASRSTGLVYDEQFF TGCGCCAGCAGGTCGACGGGACTAGTCTACGATGAGCAGTTCTTC
TRBD1 TRBJ2-2 NA TRBV4-2 CASSQDGTGHGGELFF TGTGCCAGCAGCCAAGATGGGACAGGGCACGGCGGGGAGCTGTTTTTT
NA TRBJ1-6 few TRBV13 CASRTALSDSSYNSPLHF TGTGCCAGCAGGACCGCCCTCTCGGACAGTAGCTATAATTCACCCCTCCACTTT
TRBD1 TRBJ1-6 NA TRBV7-6 CASSMTGGDSPLHF TGTGCCAGCAGCATGACAGGGGGCGATTCACCCCTCCACTTT
NA TRBJ1-4 NA TRBV5-1 CASSPGANEKLFF TGCGCCAGCAGCCCCGGGGCTAATGAAAAACTGTTTTTT
NA TRBJ2-2 NA TRBV23-1 CATIRGELANTGELFF TGCGCCACGATTCGAGGGGAACTGGCGAACACCGGGGAGCTGTTTTTT